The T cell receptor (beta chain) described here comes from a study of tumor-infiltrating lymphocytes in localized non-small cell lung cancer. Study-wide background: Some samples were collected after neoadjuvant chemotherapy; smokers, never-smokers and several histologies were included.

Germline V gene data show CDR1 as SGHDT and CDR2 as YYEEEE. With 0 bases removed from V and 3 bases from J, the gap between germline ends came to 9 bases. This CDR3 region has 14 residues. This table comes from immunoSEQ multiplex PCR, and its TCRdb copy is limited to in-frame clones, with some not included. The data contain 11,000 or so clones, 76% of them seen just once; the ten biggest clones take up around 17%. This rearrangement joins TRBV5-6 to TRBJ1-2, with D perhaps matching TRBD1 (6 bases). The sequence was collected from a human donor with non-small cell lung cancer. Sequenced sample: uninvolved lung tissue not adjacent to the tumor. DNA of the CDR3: TGTGCCAGCAGCTTGGAAAGGACAGACTATGGCTACACCTTC. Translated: CASSLERTDYGYTF.